This T cell receptor (beta chain) appears in the sequencing data of a study of blood T cell repertoires in COVID-19. The assay was immunoSEQ multiplex PCR, and TCRdb's table has in-frame clones only and misses some. The sample yields some 300,000 clones, roughly 91% seen once. The germline V gene has CDR1 SGHRS and CDR2 YFSETQ. V dropped 1 base and J dropped 7 bases, with 15 bases sitting between them. This CDR3 comprises 15 residues. Sequencing was carried out using PBMCs or T cells enriched from blood (not recorded which). The TCR originated in a woman in her forties or fifties who had been exposed to COVID-19. V is TRBV5-1 and J is TRBJ2-1; D may be TRBD2 (5 bases). This CDR3 reads CASSLIGLTGNEQFF. Here the CDR3 DNA reads TGCGCCAGCAGCTTGATAGGACTCACGGGTAATGAGCAGTTCTTC. Combining the CDR3 with reference TRBV5-1 and TRBJ2-1 gives the whole variable domain KAGVTQTPRYLIKTRGQQVTLSCSPISGHRSVSWYQQTPGQGLQFLFEYFSETQRNKGNFPGRFSGRQFSNSRSEMNVSTLELGDSALYLCASSLIGLTGNEQFFGPGTRLTVL.